Listed below are T cell receptor beta chains from one sample, sequenced in a study of vaccination effects on CD4 cells after COVID-19. Sequencing was performed with immunoSEQ multiplex PCR; in TCRdb, only in-frame clones are kept and a portion is missing. Of 50,000 to 75,000 clones in the sample, approximately 80% were seen once. These receptors have no identified antigens. Here the sequenced sample was CD4+ T cells from PBMCs cultured without peptide, taken before COVID-19 vaccination. These receptors were obtained from a human donor who received a COVID-19 vaccine. The conserved cysteine and the conserved F or W are not part of the CDR3 here. D genes are given only for firm matches.

j_call v_call d_call cdr3_aa
TRBJ1-2 TRBV6-5 - ASSYSGAGHYGYT
TRBJ1-2 TRBV30 TRBD1 AWTPGQSASANYGYT
TRBJ1-3 TRBV11-2 TRBD1 ASSSFWTGSGNTIY
TRBJ2-1 TRBV19 - ASSIGAGRGNEQF
TRBJ2-6 TRBV11-1 TRBD1 ASSLGQVGLT
TRBJ2-3 TRBV19 TRBD2 ASREAGAGDTQY
TRBJ2-5 TRBV20-1 TRBD2 SASAGLGIQETQY
TRBJ2-3 TRBV2 TRBD1 ASSVRGSTDTQY
TRBJ1-1 TRBV5-1 TRBD1 ASSLTGTAVNTEAF
TRBJ1-6 TRBV6-5 - ASRNTGLNSPLH
TRBJ1-5 TRBV10-3 - AISSKEAGRPQH
TRBJ1-6 TRBV21-1 - ASSKAGDFDSPLH
TRBJ1-1 TRBV11-3 TRBD1 ASSRQGDTEAF
TRBJ1-2 TRBV27 TRBD1 ASSIRDSRGYGYT
TRBJ2-2 TRBV9 - ASSVARNTGELF
TRBJ2-2 TRBV7-2 - ASSLKPQGSGTGELF
TRBJ1-6 TRBV27 - ASTINRVGVSPLH
TRBJ1-5 TRBV28 - ASSLSLYSNQPQH
TRBJ1-4 TRBV27 - ASSEGFGEKLF
TRBJ1-5 TRBV10-2 - ASTSLGPQPQH
TRBJ2-1 TRBV29-1 - SVSRLNNEQF
TRBJ2-3 TRBV9 - ASSTTPGTDQDTQY
TRBJ1-1 TRBV28 - ASSPRQLREAF
TRBJ2-6 TRBV28 TRBD1 ASSPRGQGASGANVLT
TRBJ1-3 TRBV9 - ASSVSPRGGSGNTIY
TRBJ2-5 TRBV5-4 TRBD2 ASSPQTGAGGVRETQY
TRBJ2-2 TRBV30 - AWSGLQGRNTGELF
TRBJ2-3 TRBV18 TRBD2 ASSPLTGTSGGKQY